This T cell receptor beta chain was captured by sequencing in a study of post-analysis software for immune sequencing data. Study background: The courses of disease that were included comprised relapsing-remitting, secondary progressive and progressive-relapsing multiple sclerosis. Regarding the study as a whole: The F measure placed samples prepared in the same batch into strongly shared clusters. Controls had lower frequencies than patients of 4 or 5 TRBV segments, which included TRBV5-6, TRBV5-1 and TRBV20-1.

This clonotype was counted between two and nine times. No antigen is known for it. V trimming: 3 bases; J trimming: 3 bases; junction bases outside the gene matches: 8. From germline, CDR1 is PRHDT and CDR2 FYEKMQ (reference sequence). The CDR3 contains 15 residues. TCR beta libraries were prepared from cDNA with unique molecular identifiers. TCRdb reanalysed the PCR reads using MiXCR and keeps one entry per CDR3 protein. The data contain roughly 540,000 distinct CDR3 sequences, around 34% of them singletons. The sample comprised blood. This clonotype originated in a girl aged 2 to 17 with multiple sclerosis. The genes are TRBV13 and TRBJ2-7, with 7 bases matching TRBD2. CDR3 coding DNA: TGTGCCAGCAGCTTGGCGCAAGCGGGGTTCTACGAGCAGTACTTC. Translated, it gives CASSLAQAGFYEQYF.